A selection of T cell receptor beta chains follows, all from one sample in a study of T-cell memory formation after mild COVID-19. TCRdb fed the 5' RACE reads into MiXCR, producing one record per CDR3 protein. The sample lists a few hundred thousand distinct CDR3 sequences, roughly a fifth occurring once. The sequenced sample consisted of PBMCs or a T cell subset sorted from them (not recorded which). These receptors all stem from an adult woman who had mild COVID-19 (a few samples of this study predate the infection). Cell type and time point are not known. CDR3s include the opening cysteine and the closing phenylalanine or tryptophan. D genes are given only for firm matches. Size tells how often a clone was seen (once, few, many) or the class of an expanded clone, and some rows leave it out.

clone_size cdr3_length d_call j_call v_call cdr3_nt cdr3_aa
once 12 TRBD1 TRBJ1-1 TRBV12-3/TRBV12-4 TGTGCCACCAGGGGGACGAAATTTGAAGCTTTCTTT CATRGTKFEAFF
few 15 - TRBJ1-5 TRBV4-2 TGTGCCAGCAGCCAAGACTTGACAGTAAATCAGCCCCAGCATTTT CASSQDLTVNQPQHF
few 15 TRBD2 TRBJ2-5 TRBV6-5 TGTGCCAGCAGTCAAGGCGGGGGTCCCCAAGAGACCCAGTACTTC CASSQGGGPQETQYF
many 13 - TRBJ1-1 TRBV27 TGTGCCAGCAGTTCTCAGGTGAACACTGAAGCTTTCTTT CASSSQVNTEAFF
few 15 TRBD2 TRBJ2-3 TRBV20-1 TGCAGTGCTAGAGAGGGAACTAGCGGGAGGGATACGCAGTATTTT CSAREGTSGRDTQYF
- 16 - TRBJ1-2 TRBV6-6 TGTGCCAGCAGTTACGTGGGGGGCCCCACCTACTATGGCTACACCTTC CASSYVGGPTYYGYTF
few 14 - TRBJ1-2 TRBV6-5 TGTGCCAGCAGTTACTCGAAGCTATACTATGGCTACACCTTC CASSYSKLYYGYTF
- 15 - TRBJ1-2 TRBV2 TGTGCCAGCAGGGTTCCCGCCGGACAAAACTATGGCTACACCTTC CASRVPAGQNYGYTF
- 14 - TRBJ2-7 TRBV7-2 TGTGCCAGCAGCCACGCCCCCGGCAACTACGAGCAGTACTTC CASSHAPGNYEQYF
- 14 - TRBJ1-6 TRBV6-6 TGTGCCACAACAATGCTAGGGGCAAATTCACCCCTCCACTTT CATTMLGANSPLHF
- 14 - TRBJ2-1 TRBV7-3 TGTGCCAGCAGCACCACGTCCCCTAGCAATGAGCAGTTCTTC CASSTTSPSNEQFF
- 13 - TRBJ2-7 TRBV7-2 TGTGCCAGCAGCTTACGCTGGGCGGGGGAGCAGTACTTC CASSLRWAGEQYF
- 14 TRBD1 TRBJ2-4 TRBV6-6 TGTGCCAGCAGTTACGGGACAGGGAAAAACATTCAGTACTTC CASSYGTGKNIQYF
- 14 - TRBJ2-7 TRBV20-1 TGCAGTGCTAGAGATATCAGGGGATACTACGAGCAGTACTTC CSARDIRGYYEQYF
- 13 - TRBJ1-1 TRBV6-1 TGTGCCAGCACCTTGAATAAGAGGACTGAAGCTTTCTTT CASTLNKRTEAFF
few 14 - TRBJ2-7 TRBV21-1 TGTGCCAGCAGCACAAAGGGGGAGTGCTACGAGCAGTACTTC CASSTKGECYEQYF